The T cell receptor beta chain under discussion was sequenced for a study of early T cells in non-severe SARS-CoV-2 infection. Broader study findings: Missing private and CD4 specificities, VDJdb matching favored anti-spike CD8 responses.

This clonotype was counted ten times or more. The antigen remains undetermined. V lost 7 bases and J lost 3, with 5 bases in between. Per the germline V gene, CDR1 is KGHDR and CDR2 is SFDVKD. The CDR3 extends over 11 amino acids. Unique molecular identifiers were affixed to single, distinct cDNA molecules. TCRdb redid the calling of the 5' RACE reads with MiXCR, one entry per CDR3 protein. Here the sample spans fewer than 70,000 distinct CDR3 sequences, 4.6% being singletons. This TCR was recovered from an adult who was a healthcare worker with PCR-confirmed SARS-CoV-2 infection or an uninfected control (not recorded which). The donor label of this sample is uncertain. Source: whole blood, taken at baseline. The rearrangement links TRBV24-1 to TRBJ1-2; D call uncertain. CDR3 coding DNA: TGTGCCACCAGGGATGACTATGGCTACACCTTC. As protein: CATRDDYGYTF.